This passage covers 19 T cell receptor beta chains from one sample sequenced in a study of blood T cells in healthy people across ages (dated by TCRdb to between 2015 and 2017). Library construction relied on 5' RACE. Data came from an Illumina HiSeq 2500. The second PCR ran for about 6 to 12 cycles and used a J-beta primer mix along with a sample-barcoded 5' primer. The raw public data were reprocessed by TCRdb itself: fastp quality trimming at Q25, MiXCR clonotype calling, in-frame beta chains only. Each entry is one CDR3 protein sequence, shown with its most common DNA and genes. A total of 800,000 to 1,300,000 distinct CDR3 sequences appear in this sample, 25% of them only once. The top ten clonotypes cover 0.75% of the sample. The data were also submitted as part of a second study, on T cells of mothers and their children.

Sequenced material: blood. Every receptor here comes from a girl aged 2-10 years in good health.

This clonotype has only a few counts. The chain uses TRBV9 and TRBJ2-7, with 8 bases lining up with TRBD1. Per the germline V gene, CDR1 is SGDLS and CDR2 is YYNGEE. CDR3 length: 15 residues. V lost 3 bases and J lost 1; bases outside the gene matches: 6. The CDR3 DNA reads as TGTGCCAGCAGCGCCCCAGGGGGCCAATCCTACGAGCAGTACTTC. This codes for CASSAPGGQSYEQYF.

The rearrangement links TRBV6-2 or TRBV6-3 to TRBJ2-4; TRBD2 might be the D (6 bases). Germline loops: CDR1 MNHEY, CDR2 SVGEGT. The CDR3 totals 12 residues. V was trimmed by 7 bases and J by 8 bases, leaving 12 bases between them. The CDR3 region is CASTGWGDIQYF. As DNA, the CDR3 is TGTGCCAGCACTGGCTGGGGGGACATTCAGTACTTC.

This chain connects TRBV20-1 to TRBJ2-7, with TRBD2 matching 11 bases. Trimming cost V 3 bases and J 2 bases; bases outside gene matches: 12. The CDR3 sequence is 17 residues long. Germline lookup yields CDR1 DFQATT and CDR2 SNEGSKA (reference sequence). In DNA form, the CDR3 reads TGCAGTGCTAGGCGGGGGCTAGCGGGGGGCATCGCCTACGAGCAGTACTTC. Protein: CSARRGLAGGIAYEQYF.

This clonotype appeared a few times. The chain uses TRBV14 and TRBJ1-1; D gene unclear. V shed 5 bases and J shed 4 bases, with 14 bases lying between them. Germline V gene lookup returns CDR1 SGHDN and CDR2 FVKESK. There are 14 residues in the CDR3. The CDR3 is CASSRSLGSTEAFF. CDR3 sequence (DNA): TGTGCCAGCAGCAGATCATTAGGAAGCACTGAAGCTTTCTTT.

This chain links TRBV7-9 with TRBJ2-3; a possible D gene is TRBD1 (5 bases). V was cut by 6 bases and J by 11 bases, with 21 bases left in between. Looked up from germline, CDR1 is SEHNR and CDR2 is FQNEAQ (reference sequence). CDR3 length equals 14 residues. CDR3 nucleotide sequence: TGTGCCAGCAGTTACCAGGGAACAGGAATGAAGCAGTATTTT. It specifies CASSYQGTGMKQYF.

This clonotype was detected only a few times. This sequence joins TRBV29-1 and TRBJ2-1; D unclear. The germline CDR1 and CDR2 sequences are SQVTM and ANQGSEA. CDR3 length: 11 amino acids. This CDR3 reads CRGDIYNEQFF. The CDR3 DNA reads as TGCAGGGGTGACATCTACAATGAGCAGTTCTTC.

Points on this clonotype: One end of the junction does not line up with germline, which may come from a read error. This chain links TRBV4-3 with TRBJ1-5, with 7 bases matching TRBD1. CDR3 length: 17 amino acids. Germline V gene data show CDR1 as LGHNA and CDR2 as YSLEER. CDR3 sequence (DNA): TGCGCCAGCAGCCAAGAGACACTAGTGACAGGGAGTAAGCCCCGGCATTTT. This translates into CASSQETLVTGSKPRHF.

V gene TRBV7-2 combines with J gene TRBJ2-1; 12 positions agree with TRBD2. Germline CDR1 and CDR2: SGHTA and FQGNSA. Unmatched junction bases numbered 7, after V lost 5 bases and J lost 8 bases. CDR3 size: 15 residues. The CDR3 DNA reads TGTGCCAGCAGCAGTTCTAGCGGGAGGGCCGATGAGCAGTTCTTC. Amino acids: CASSSSSGRADEQFF.

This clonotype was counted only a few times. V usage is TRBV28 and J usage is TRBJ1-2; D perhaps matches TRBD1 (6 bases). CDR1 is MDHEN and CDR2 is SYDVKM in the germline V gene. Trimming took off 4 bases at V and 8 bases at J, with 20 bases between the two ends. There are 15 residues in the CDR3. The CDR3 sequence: CASSSPGGGTIGYTF. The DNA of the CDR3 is TGTGCCAGCAGTTCCCCGGGGGGTGGGACAATCGGCTACACCTTC.

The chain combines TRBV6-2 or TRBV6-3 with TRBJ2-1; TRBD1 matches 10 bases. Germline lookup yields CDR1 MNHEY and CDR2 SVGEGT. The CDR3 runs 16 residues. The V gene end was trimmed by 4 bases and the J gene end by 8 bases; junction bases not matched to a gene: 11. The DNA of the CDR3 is TGTGCCAGCAGTTTAGTGGGGACAGGGGCCTATGATGAGCAGTTCTTC. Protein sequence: CASSLVGTGAYDEQFF.

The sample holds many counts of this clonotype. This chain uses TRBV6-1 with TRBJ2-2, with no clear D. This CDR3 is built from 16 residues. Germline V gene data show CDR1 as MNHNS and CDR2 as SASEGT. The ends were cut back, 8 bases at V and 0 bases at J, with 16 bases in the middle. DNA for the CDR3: TGTGCCAGCCCTTTAGTAACAGCCTCGAACACCGGGGAGCTGTTTTTT. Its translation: CASPLVTASNTGELFF.

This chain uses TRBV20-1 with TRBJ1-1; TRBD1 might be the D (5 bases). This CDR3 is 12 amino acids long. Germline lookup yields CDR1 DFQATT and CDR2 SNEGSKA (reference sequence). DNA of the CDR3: TGCAGCGGGGGGAGTGGGAACACTGAAGCTTTCTTT. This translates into CSGGSGNTEAFF.

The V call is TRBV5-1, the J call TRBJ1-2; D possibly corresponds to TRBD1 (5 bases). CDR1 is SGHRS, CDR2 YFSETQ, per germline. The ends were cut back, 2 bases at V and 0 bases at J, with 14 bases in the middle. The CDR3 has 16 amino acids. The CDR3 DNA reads TGCGCCAGCAGCTTATATCCGACAGAGCCTAACTATGGCTACACCTTC. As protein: CASSLYPTEPNYGYTF. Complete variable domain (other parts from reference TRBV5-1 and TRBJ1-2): KAGVTQTPRYLIKTRGQQVTLSCSPISGHRSVSWYQQTPGQGLQFLFEYFSETQRNKGNFPGRFSGRQFSNSRSEMNVSTLELGDSALYLCASSLYPTEPNYGYTFGSGTRLTVV.

Here the CDR3 reads CASSLGTASHEQYF. CDR3 nucleotide sequence: TGTGCCAGCAGCTTGGGGACAGCTAGCCACGAGCAGTACTTC. The rearrangement uses TRBV5-6 and TRBJ2-7; tentative D call: TRBD1 (6 bases). Germline lookup yields CDR1 SGHDT and CDR2 YYEEEE. Trimming took off 0 bases at V and 5 bases at J, with 12 bases between the two ends. This CDR3 comprises 14 residues. Looking up the rest from reference TRBV5-6 and TRBJ2-7 gives the full variable domain: DAGVTQSPTHLIKTRGQQVTLRCSPKSGHDTVSWYQQALGQGPQFIFQYYEEEERQRGNFPDRFSGHQFPNYSSELNVNALLLGDSALYLCASSLGTASHEQYFGPGTRLTVT.

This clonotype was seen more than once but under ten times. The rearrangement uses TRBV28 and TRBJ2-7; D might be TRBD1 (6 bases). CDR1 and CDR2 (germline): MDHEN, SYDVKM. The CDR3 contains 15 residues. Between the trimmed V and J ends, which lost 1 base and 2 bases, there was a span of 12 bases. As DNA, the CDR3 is TGTGCCAGCAGTTTATTACCAGGGGATCCCTACGAGCAGTACTTC. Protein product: CASSLLPGDPYEQYF.

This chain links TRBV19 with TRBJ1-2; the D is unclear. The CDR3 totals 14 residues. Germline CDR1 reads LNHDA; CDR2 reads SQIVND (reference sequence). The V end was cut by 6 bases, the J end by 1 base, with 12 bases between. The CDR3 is CASRVPHLNYGYTF. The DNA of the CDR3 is TGTGCCAGTAGGGTACCGCATCTTAACTATGGCTACACCTTC.

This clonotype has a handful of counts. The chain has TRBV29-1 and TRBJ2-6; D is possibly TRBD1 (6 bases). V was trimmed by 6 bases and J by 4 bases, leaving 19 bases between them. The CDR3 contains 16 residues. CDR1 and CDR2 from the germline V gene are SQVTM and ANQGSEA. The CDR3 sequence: CSVRTEFRLGANVLTF. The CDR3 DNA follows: TGCAGCGTAAGGACAGAATTTCGCTTGGGGGCCAACGTCCTGACTTTC.

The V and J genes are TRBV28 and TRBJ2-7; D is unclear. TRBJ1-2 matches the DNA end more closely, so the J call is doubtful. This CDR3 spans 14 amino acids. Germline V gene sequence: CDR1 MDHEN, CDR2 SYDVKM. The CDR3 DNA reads TGTGCCAGCAGTTTAGCCGGGTGGTTCGATGGCTACACCTTC. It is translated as CASSLAGWFDGYTF.

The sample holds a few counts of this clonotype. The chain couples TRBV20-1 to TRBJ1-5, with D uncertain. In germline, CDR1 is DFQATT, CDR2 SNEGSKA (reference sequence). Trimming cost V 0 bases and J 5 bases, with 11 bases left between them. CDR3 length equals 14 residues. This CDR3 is CSARDPGGHQPQHF. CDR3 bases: TGCAGTGCTAGAGATCCAGGCGGACATCAGCCCCAGCATTTT.